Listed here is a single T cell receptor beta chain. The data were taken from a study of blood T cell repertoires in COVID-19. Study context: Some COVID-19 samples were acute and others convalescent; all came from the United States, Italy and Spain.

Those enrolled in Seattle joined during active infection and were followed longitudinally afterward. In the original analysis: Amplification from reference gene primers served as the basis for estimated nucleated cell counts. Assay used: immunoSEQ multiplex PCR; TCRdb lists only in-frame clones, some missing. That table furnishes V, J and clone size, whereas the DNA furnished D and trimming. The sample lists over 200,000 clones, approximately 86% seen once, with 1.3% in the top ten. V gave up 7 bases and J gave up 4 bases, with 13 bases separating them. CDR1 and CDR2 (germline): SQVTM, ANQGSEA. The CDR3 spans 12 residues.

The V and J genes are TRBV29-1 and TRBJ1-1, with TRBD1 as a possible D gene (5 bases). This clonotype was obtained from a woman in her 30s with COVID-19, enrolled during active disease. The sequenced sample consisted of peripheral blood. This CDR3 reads CSGHQGGTEAFF. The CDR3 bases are TGCAGCGGACACCAGGGAGGCACTGAAGCTTTCTTT.